This T cell receptor beta chain was observed in a study of technical replicates of blood from a handful of donors. The protocol was immunoSEQ multiplex PCR, while the TCRdb copy is restricted to in-frame clones and leaves out a portion. The table records around 83,000 clones, around 94% of them present only once. The CDR3 has 13 residues. The V gene's germline CDR1 is PRHDT and CDR2 FYEKMQ (reference sequence). The junction had 1 base not matched to a gene; V was cut back by 2 bases and J by 7 bases. This TCR derives from a human donor in good health. V usage is TRBV13 and J usage is TRBJ2-7; 11 bases fit TRBD2. The sample consisted of T cells isolated from PBMCs. The CDR3 protein is CASSLRLAGEQYF. The CDR3 DNA reads as TGTGCCAGCAGCTTACGACTAGCGGGGGAGCAGTACTTC.